The rows below give T cell receptor beta chains drawn from one sample of a study of blood T cell repertoires in COVID-19. TCRdb's table, derived via immunoSEQ multiplex PCR, lists solely in-frame clones and lacks some. This table holds 300,000 to 450,000 clones, more than 80% found once. Sequencing was performed on PBMCs or T cells enriched from blood (not recorded which). The receptor set was obtained from a man between 18 and 35 years old who had recovered from COVID-19. Each CDR3 is given with its conserved first and last residue. Fields, in order: V gene, D gene, clone size, J gene, CDR3 protein, CDR3 DNA. D genes are given only for firm matches. Not all rows give a size; the values are once, few, many and, for expanded clones, a class.

TRBV5-1	.	.	TRBJ1-3	CASSPFPGSGNTIYF	TGCGCCAGCAGCCCCTTCCCCGGGTCTGGAAACACCATATATTTT
TRBV4-2	.	once	TRBJ1-3	CASSQGGDGYFGNTIYF	TGTGCCAGCAGCCAGGGCGGGGACGGATACTTCGGAAACACCATATATTTT
TRBV6-5	TRBD1	.	TRBJ2-1	CASTRDRVPYNEQFF	TGTGCCAGCACTCGCGACAGGGTACCCTACAATGAGCAGTTCTTC
TRBV6-5	.	.	TRBJ1-2	CASSTSGGGYTF	TGTGCCAGCAGCACATCGGGTGGTGGCTACACCTTC
TRBV18	TRBD1	.	TRBJ1-3	CASSPGQGRNTIYF	TGTGCCAGCTCACCCGGACAGGGCAGAAACACCATATATTTT
TRBV20-1	TRBD1	.	TRBJ2-3	CSASTGGFTDTQYF	TGCAGTGCTAGTACAGGGGGCTTCACAGATACGCAGTATTTT
TRBV3-1/TRBV3-2	.	.	TRBJ1-1	CASSQVSTEAFF	TGTGCCAGCAGCCAAGTCAGCACTGAAGCTTTCTTT
TRBV27	TRBD1	.	TRBJ1-2	CASSRTGGMGGYTF	TGTGCCAGCAGTAGGACAGGAGGAATGGGTGGCTACACCTTC
TRBV2	.	.	TRBJ2-1	CASSEERGLSYNEQFF	TGTGCCAGCAGTGAAGAACGGGGACTCTCCTACAATGAGCAGTTCTTC
TRBV19	TRBD2	.	TRBJ2-7	CASKRLAGDFEQYF	TGTGCCAGTAAACGACTAGCGGGAGATTTTGAGCAGTACTTC